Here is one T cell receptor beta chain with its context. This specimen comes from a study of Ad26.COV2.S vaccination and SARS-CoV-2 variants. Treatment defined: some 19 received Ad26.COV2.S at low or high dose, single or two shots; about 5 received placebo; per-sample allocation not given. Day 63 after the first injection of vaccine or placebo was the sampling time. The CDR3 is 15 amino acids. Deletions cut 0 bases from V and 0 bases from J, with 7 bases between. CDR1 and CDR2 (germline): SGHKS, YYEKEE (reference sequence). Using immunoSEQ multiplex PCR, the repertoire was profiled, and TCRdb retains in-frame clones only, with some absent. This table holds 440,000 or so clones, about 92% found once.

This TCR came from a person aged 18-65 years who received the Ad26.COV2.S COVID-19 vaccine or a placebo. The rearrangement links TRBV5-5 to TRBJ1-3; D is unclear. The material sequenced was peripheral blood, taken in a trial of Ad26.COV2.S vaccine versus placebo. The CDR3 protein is CASSLGQTSGNTIYF. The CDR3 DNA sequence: TGTGCCAGCAGCTTGGGCCAGACCTCTGGAAACACCATATATTTT.